The TCR beta chain under discussion was sequenced for a study of control samples from healthy donors and cancer patients. TCRdb keeps only in-frame clones here, not all; method: immunoSEQ multiplex PCR. The sample lists about 100,000 clones; more than 90% were seen once. The CDR3 covers 9 residues. CDR1 is SQVTM and CDR2 is ANQGSEA in the germline V gene. The J gene is TRBJ1-2, the V gene TRBV29-1; D ambiguous. Sequencing was carried out using blood. This receptor was obtained from a human donor in good health. The donor label of this sample is uncertain. CDR3 bases: TGCACCCCAGAGGCGGGCTACACCTTC. Translated, it gives CTPEAGYTF.